This TCR beta chain derives from a study of cytomegalovirus exposure and HLA in healthy donors. Whole-study findings and limits: Most TCR sequences showed up rarely, but some public TCRs showed up in many donors.

PCR involved 60 Vbeta and 13 Jbeta primers. Measured with immunoSEQ multiplex PCR; TCRdb has only the in-frame clones, and not every one. The top ten hold 5% to 6.5% of the sample, which has over 200,000 clones, about 81% seen once. Germline assignment: CDR1 MGHRA and CDR2 YSYEKL. This CDR3 spans 14 amino acids. Deletions cut 0 bases from V and 6 bases from J, with 9 bases between. Concerning this clone itself: Its antigen is unknown.

The rearrangement uses TRBV4-1 and TRBJ1-5; D is perhaps TRBD1 (5 bases). The receptor was isolated from a woman in her thirties or forties in good health and CMV-seropositive. The sequenced material came from PBMCs. The CDR3 region is CASSQDREGQPQHF. The CDR3 bases are TGCGCCAGCAGCCAAGACAGGGAGGGTCAGCCCCAGCATTTT.